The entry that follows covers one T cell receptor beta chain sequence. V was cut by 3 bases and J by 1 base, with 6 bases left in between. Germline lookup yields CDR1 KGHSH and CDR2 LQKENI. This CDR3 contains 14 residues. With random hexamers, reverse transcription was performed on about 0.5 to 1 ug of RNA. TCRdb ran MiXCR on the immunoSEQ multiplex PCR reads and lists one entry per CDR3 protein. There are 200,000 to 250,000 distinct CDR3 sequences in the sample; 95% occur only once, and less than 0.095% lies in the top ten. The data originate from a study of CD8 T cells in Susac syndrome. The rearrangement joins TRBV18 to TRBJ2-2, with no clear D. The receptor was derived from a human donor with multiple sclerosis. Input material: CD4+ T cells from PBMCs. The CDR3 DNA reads TGTGCCAGCTCACCCTCGTTGAACACCGGGGAGCTGTTTTTT. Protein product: CASSPSLNTGELFF.